This entry lists 24 T cell receptor beta chains sequenced from one sample in a study of blood T cell repertoires in COVID-19. Assay: immunoSEQ multiplex PCR; the TCRdb copy retains only in-frame clones and omits some. The sample contains about 150,000 clones, 70% to 90% of which appear only once. The sequencing sample was made of peripheral blood. These TCRs come from a man aged 55 to 70 with COVID-19, enrolled during active disease.

The genes are TRBV6-2 or TRBV6-3 and TRBJ1-1; D remains unclear. CDR1 and CDR2 (germline): MNHEY, SVGEGT. Trimming left V 6 bases short and J 1 base short, with 12 bases between. The CDR3 is made up of 14 amino acids. DNA of the CDR3: TGTGCCAGCAGCCTACAAGCGAAGAACACTGAAGCTTTCTTT. This translates into CASSLQAKNTEAFF.

The chain carries TRBV2 and TRBJ1-2, with 8 nucleotides matching TRBD1. J was trimmed by 10 bases and V by 2 bases; bases with no gene match: 6. The CDR3 covers 13 residues. The germline V gene encodes CDR1 SNHLY and CDR2 FYNNEI. The CDR3 DNA reads as TGTGCCAGCAGTGAAACGGGACAGGTGCCCTACACCTTC. As protein: CASSETGQVPYTF.

V gene TRBV7-8 combines with J gene TRBJ1-2, with TRBD1 as a possible D gene (6 bases). V dropped 0 bases and J dropped 5 bases, with 10 bases sitting between them. Germline CDR1 reads SGHVS; CDR2 reads FQNEAQ. There are 14 residues in the CDR3. The CDR3 DNA reads as TGTGCCAGCAGCTTAGCTGGGACAAGATATGGCTACACCTTC. Amino acids: CASSLAGTRYGYTF.

The J gene is TRBJ1-1, the V gene TRBV5-1; TRBD1 agrees at 8 bases. V gave up 4 bases and J gave up 0 bases; unmatched junction bases: 5. CDR3 length: 15 residues. Looked up from germline, CDR1 is SGHRS and CDR2 is YFSETQ. DNA of the CDR3: TGCGCCAGCAGCCCAAGGACAGGGATGAACACTGAAGCTTTCTTT. Translated, it gives CASSPRTGMNTEAFF.

On this clone itself: Other DNA sequences from this sample encode an identical CDR3 as well. This chain uses TRBV10-3 with TRBJ2-7, with a weak D call TRBD2 (5 bases). This CDR3 region has 11 residues. The germline gives CDR1 ENHRY, CDR2 SYGVKD. The ends were cut back, 4 bases at V and 4 bases at J, with 5 bases in the middle. The CDR3 loop reads CAISGGYEQYF. The CDR3 DNA sequence: TGTGCCATCAGTGGAGGGTACGAGCAGTACTTC.

This chain uses TRBV5-1 with TRBJ2-5; D not certain. Germline values: CDR1 SGHRS, CDR2 YFSETQ. With 4 bases removed from V and 2 bases from J, the gap between germline ends came to 3 bases. The CDR3 is 11 amino acids. Written as DNA, the CDR3 is TGCGCCAGCAGCCAACAAGAGACCCAGTACTTC. This sequence encodes CASSQQETQYF.

The rearrangement joins TRBV23-1 to TRBJ2-1; D not resolved. TRBV23-1 is treated as an ORF (open reading frame) with a function not yet certain. The CDR3 consists of 18 residues. Trimming took 4 bases from V and 0 from J, leaving 19 bases between them. The DNA for the CDR3 is TGCGCCAGCAGTCTATTTAGTGAAGCCCCGAGCTCCTACAATGAGCAGTTCTTC. This gives the protein CASSLFSEAPSSYNEQFF.

V gene TRBV15 combines with J gene TRBJ1-1; D is possibly TRBD1 (5 bases). The V gene lost 3 bases and the J gene lost 2 bases, with 13 bases spanning the gap. This CDR3 region has 15 residues. The germline gives CDR1 LNHNV, CDR2 YYDKDF (reference sequence). The DNA for the CDR3 is TGTGCCACCAGCAGCCCCTTCAGGGCTAACACTGAAGCTTTCTTT. Its translation is CATSSPFRANTEAFF.

This chain links TRBV29-1 with TRBJ2-2, with TRBD1 matching 10 bases. The CDR3 is 14 amino acids. CDR1 and CDR2 from the germline V gene are SQVTM and ANQGSEA. Unmatched junction bases numbered 1, after V lost 1 base and J lost 5 bases. The CDR3 sequence is CSVEVGQGTGELFF. CDR3 nucleotides: TGCAGCGTTGAAGTGGGACAGGGGACCGGGGAGCTGTTTTTT.

In this sample, this clone turned up once. This chain links TRBV3-1 (or the pseudogene TRBV3-2) with TRBJ1-3, with 7 positions matching TRBD1. The germline V gene has CDR1 LGHDT and CDR2 YNNKEL (reference sequence). The length of the CDR3 is 16 residues. Unmatched junction bases numbered 11, after V lost 5 bases and J lost 4 bases. The CDR3 loop is CASSDQRQGPGNTIYF. The CDR3 DNA sequence: TGTGCCAGCAGCGACCAACGACAGGGTCCCGGAAACACCATATATTTT.

V is TRBV5-1 and J is TRBJ1-4; TRBD1 aligns across 7 bases. Germline values: CDR1 SGHRS, CDR2 YFSETQ. CDR3 size: 15 residues. With 0 bases clipped from V and 5 bases from J, the junction kept 4 bases outside the gene matches. In nucleotides, the CDR3 is TGCGCCAGCAGCTTGGGGGACAGCGTCAATGAAAAACTGTTTTTT. As protein: CASSLGDSVNEKLFF. Full variable domain (remainder filled in from reference TRBV5-1 and TRBJ1-4): KAGVTQTPRYLIKTRGQQVTLSCSPISGHRSVSWYQQTPGQGLQFLFEYFSETQRNKGNFPGRFSGRQFSNSRSEMNVSTLELGDSALYLCASSLGDSVNEKLFFGSGTQLSVL.

J is TRBJ2-1 and V is TRBV12-3 or TRBV12-4; D is undetermined. Deletions cut 2 bases from V and 5 bases from J, with 7 bases between. This CDR3 is built from 13 residues. This CDR3 is CASSLRRDNEQFF. In DNA, the CDR3 is TGTGCCAGCAGTTTAAGGAGAGACAATGAGCAGTTCTTC.

V usage is TRBV6-1 and J usage is TRBJ1-6; 8 nucleotides match TRBD1. Germline V gives CDR1 MNHNS, CDR2 SASEGT. There are 16 residues in the CDR3. V was pared by 2 bases and J by 6 bases, with 6 bases of the junction left unmatched. CDR3 in amino acids: CASSETRTGSNSPLHF. CDR3 bases: TGTGCCAGCAGTGAAACCAGGACAGGGAGTAATTCACCCCTCCACTTT.

The chain has TRBV29-1 and TRBJ1-2; D is unresolved. This CDR3 is built from 12 residues. From germline, CDR1 is SQVTM and CDR2 ANQGSEA. The germline V and J ends were trimmed by 4 bases and 4 bases, with 10 bases remaining between them. DNA of the CDR3: TGCAGCGTTGGAATGGGGAGCTATGGCTACACCTTC. Its translation: CSVGMGSYGYTF. Using reference TRBV29-1 and TRBJ1-2 for the parts outside the CDR3, the full variable domain is SAVISQKPSRDICQRGTSLTIQCQVDSQVTMMFWYRQQPGQSLTLIATANQGSEATYESGFVIDKFPISRPNLTFSTLTVSNMSPEDSSIYLCSVGMGSYGYTFGSGTRLTVV.

This clone was recorded only once. V gene TRBV7-9 combines with J gene TRBJ2-7; 7 nucleotides align to TRBD2. Losses at the gene ends were 5 bases for V and 5 bases for J; bases not matched to a gene: 9. Per the germline V gene, CDR1 is SEHNR and CDR2 is FQNEAQ (reference sequence). There are 14 residues in the CDR3. The CDR3 reads CASSAGGYRDEQYF. In DNA form, the CDR3 reads TGTGCCAGCAGCGCCGGGGGGTATCGGGACGAGCAGTACTTC.

This clone was detected a few times. The chain employs TRBV4-2 and TRBJ2-3; D might be TRBD2 (6 bases). This CDR3 spans 14 amino acids. Trimming stripped 0 bases from V and 11 bases from J, with 15 bases between. Germline CDR1 reads LGHNA; CDR2 reads YNFKEQ. The CDR3 DNA follows: TGTGCCAGCAGCCAAGATCCGGGACTTCTGGGGCAGTATTTT. As protein: CASSQDPGLLGQYF.

V usage is TRBV6-2 or TRBV6-3 and J usage is TRBJ2-3, with 10 bases matching TRBD1. Per germline, CDR1 MNHEY and CDR2 SVGEGT. The CDR3 is made up of 16 amino acids. The trim removed 5 bases at V and 2 bases at J, leaving 7 bases unmatched. Here the CDR3 reads CASSPGTGAITDTQYF. Here the CDR3 DNA reads TGTGCCAGCAGTCCCGGGACAGGGGCCATCACAGATACGCAGTATTTT.

This chain joins TRBV18 and TRBJ1-5, with a tentative D call TRBD1 (6 bases). Trimming pared 4 bases from V and 1 base from J, leaving 8 bases between. Per the germline V gene, CDR1 is KGHSH and CDR2 is LQKENI. The CDR3 loop spans 14 amino acids. This chain's CDR3 is CASSRDRSNQPQHF. The CDR3 DNA is TGTGCCAGCTCACGTGACAGGAGCAATCAGCCCCAGCATTTT.

J is TRBJ1-1 and V is TRBV29-1; TRBD1 aligns across 8 bases. Trimming removed 0 bases from V and 4 bases from J; junction bases left unmatched: 7. CDR1 is SQVTM, CDR2 ANQGSEA, per germline. This CDR3 has 15 amino acids. The CDR3 region is CSVEDPGQGGTEAFF. For the CDR3, the DNA is TGCAGCGTTGAAGACCCAGGACAGGGAGGCACTGAAGCTTTCTTT.

This clone was seen just once. The V gene is TRBV5-6, the J gene TRBJ1-2; 10 bases map to TRBD1. V lost 2 bases to trimming and J lost 0 bases; unmatched junction nucleotides: 4. The CDR3 length is 16 residues. Germline V gene sequence: CDR1 SGHDT, CDR2 YYEEEE. The DNA of the CDR3 is TGTGCCAGCAGCTTAATGGGACAGGGGACTAACTATGGCTACACCTTC. Its translation: CASSLMGQGTNYGYTF.

V gene TRBV7-2 combines with J gene TRBJ1-6; maybe TRBD1 (6 bases). The CDR3 contains 18 residues. Trimming cost V 2 bases and J 7 bases, with 21 bases left between them. Germline V gene sequence: CDR1 SGHTA, CDR2 FQGNSA. The CDR3 DNA is TGTGCCAGCAGCTTACATGGACAGATGGGTGTACGGAATTCACCCCTCCACTTT. Its protein is CASSLHGQMGVRNSPLHF.

V usage is TRBV14 and J usage is TRBJ1-2; D possibly corresponds to TRBD1 (5 bases). The ends were cut back, 4 bases at V and 4 bases at J, with 10 bases in the middle. The CDR3 runs to 13 residues. Germline V lookup: CDR1 SGHDN, CDR2 FVKESK. CDR3 sequence (DNA): TGTGCCAGCAGCCGAGACAGTTCCTATGGCTACACCTTC. Its translation: CASSRDSSYGYTF.

The gene calls are TRBV5-1 and TRBJ1-3; TRBD1 might be the D (6 bases). The V gene lost 4 bases and the J gene lost 0 bases, with 14 bases spanning the gap. The germline V gene has CDR1 SGHRS and CDR2 YFSETQ. The CDR3 is 16 amino acids. The CDR3 loop is CASSVLTGSSGNTIYF. CDR3 nucleotides: TGCGCCAGCAGCGTACTAACAGGGAGCTCTGGAAACACCATATATTTT.

This clone showed up just a few times. The rearrangement links TRBV6-5 to TRBJ1-1, with D possibly TRBD1 on 5 matching bases. Germline CDR1 reads MNHEY; CDR2 reads SVGAGI. CDR3 length: 14 amino acids. With 7 bases removed from V and 3 bases from J, the gap between germline ends came to 15 bases. The CDR3 protein is CASTVNGGYTEAFF. The CDR3 nucleotides are TGTGCCAGCACTGTGAACGGGGGGTACACTGAAGCTTTCTTT.